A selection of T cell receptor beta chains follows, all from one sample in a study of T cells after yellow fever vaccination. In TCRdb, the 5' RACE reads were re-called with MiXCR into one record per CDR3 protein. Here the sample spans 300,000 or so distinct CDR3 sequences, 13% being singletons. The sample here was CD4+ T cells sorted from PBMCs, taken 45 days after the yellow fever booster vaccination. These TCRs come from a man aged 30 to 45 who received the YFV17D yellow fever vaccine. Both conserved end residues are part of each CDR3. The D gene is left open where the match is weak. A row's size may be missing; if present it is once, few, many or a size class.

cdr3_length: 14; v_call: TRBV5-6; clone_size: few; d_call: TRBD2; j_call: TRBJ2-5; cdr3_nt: TGTGCCAGCAGCAATGAAGCGGGAGCAGAGACCCAGTACTTC; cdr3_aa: CASSNEAGAETQYF
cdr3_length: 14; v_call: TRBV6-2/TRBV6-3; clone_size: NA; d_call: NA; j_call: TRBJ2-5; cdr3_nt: TGTGCCACCGAGGGGTTCAAGAAGGGAGAGACCCAGTACTTC; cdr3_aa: CATEGFKKGETQYF
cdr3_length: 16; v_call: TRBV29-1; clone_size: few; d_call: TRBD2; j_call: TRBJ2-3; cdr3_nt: TGCAGCGTCGCCACTAGCGGGAGAACCTTCACAGATACGCAGTATTTT; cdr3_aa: CSVATSGRTFTDTQYF
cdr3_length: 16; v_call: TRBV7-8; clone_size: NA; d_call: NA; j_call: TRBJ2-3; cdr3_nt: TGTGCCAGCAGCTTCGAGACTAGACGACCCACAGATACGCAGTATTTT; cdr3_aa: CASSFETRRPTDTQYF
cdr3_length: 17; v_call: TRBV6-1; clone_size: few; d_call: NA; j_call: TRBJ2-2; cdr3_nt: TGTGCCAGCAGACCGACCCTGACAGGAGCCCGCACCGGGGAGCTGTTTTTT; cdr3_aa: CASRPTLTGARTGELFF
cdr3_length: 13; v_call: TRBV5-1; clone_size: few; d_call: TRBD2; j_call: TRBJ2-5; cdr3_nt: TGCGCCAGCAGGACTAGCGGGCGGGAGACCCAGTACTTC; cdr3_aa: CASRTSGRETQYF
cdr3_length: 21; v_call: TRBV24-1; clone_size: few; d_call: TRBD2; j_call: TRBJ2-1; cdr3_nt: TGTGCCACCAGTGGGGGGGGGACTAGCGGGAGGGCCGTCTACAGTTACAATGAGCAGTTCTTC; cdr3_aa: CATSGGGTSGRAVYSYNEQFF
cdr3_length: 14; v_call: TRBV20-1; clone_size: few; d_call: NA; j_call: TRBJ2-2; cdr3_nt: TGCAGTGCTAGATCCCAGGCTGGTACCGGGGAGCTGTTTTTT; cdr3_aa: CSARSQAGTGELFF
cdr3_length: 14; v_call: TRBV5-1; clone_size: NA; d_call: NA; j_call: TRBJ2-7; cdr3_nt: TGCGCCAGCAGCTCCTCCTCTGGGTTTGAAGAGCAGTACTTC; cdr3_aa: CASSSSSGFEEQYF
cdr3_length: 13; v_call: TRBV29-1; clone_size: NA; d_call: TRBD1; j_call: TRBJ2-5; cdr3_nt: TGCAGCGTTGAACCGGGACAGCAAGAGACCCAGTACTTC; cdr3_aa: CSVEPGQQETQYF
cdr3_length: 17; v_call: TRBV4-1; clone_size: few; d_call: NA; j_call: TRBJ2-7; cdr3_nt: TGCGCCAGCAGCCAAGATGAGGAGACTAGTTCCACCTACGAGCAGTACTTC; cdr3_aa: CASSQDEETSSTYEQYF
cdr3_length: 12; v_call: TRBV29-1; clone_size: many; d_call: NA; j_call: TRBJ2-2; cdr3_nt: TGCAGCGTCTCGAAGGGCACCGGGGAGCTGTTTTTT; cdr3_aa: CSVSKGTGELFF
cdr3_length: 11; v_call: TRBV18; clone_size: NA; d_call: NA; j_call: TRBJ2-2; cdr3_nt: TGTGCCAGCTCGAACCCCGGGGAGCTGTTTTTT; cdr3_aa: CASSNPGELFF
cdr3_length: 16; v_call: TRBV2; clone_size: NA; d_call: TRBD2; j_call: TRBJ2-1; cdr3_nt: TGTGCCAGCAGTCTTCAAGCGGGAGTTAGGGAGGATGAGCAGTTCTTC; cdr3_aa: CASSLQAGVREDEQFF
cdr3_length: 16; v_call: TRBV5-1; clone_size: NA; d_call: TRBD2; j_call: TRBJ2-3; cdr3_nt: TGCGCCAGCAGCTTACGCGGACTAGGAGGAGAAGATACGCAGTATTTT; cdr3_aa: CASSLRGLGGEDTQYF
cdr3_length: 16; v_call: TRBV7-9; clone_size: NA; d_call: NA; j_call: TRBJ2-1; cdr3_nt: TGTGCCAGCAGCTTTTTTAGAGCGCGCTCCTACAATGAGCAGTTCTTC; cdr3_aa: CASSFFRARSYNEQFF
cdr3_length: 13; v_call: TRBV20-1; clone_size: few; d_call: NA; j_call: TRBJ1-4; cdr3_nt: TGCACTGAGTGGCCCCAAGGTAATGAAAAACTGTTTTTT; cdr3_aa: CTEWPQGNEKLFF